This record covers a single TCR beta chain. The sample holds one count of this clonotype. No antigen is known for it. No base qualities exist here, and no much larger clone lies one base off it. A single read constitutes weak evidence. The CDR3 goes from the cysteine to the phenylalanine over 17 residues. Only the CDR3 portion is preserved as DNA: 51 bases, with reading frame beginning at the first base. CDR1 and CDR2 (SGHRS, YFSETQ) derive from the germline V gene. V lost 0 bases and J lost 0 bases, and the count of bases not matched to a germline gene is 4. The library came from 5' RACE. Sequenced using an Illumina HiSeq 2500. A second about 6 to 11 cycle PCR used a sample-barcoded 5' primer and a J-beta primer mix. Each TCR beta cDNA molecule received a unique molecular identifier from a template-switch 5' adaptor carrying 12 random nucleotides. Each sample yielded at least 2.5 million CDR3-containing paired-end reads. First-strand cDNA was synthesized from all RNA with the Mint cDNA synthesis kit, primed by a TRBC-specific oligonucleotide. Following uracil-DNA glycosylase treatment, a first 18-cycle PCR with universal primers M1SS and BC2_uni_R was performed on all cDNA. Turning to the authors' computational methods: For normalization, 1 million high-quality reads were randomly selected from each sample, with every read carrying a distinct molecular identifier. Instead of being binned into consensus sequences, reads that shared molecular identifiers were thrown out. MiTCR, with a Q25 quality threshold and the strictest error-elimination algorithm, was used for CDR3 identification, clonotype clustering and error correction. Lower-bound total TCR beta diversity was estimated with a nonparametric unseen species model using Euler transformation. TCRdb itself trimmed the public reads at Q25 with fastp, ran MiXCR and retained productive beta chains. CDR3 protein duplicates are merged, each entry listing the most common genes and DNA. These V and J calls rely on TCRdb rather than the paper's analysis. The sample table lists hundreds of thousands of distinct CDR3 sequences, about 53% of them with a count of one. The ten top clones hold roughly 34% of the sample.

The roughly 37 donors, aged about 6 to 95 years, were systemically healthy Caucasian individuals from Russia. Each donor gave around 9.9 milliliters of peripheral blood, collected into EDTA-treated Vacutainer tubes. Ficoll-Paque density-gradient centrifugation was used to isolate PBMCs, with at least 6.5 million per sample. Total RNA, at least 6 micrograms per sample, was extracted from PBMCs with Trizol reagent. For every donor, an aliquot of PBMCs went through flow cytometry to measure the percentages of naive CD45RAhigh/CD27high T cells. The data derive from a study of blood T cells in healthy people across ages (dated by TCRdb to 2015 to 2017). Regarding the study in general: In model experiments, roughly one uniquely barcoded TCR beta cDNA molecule per two T cells was captured by template switching. The study measured age-related changes in TCR beta repertoire diversity using deep sequencing normalized with unique cDNA molecular identifiers. Four age groups were formed from the donors: young (average about 17 years), middle-aged (around 41), aged (about 68) and long-lived (82). To avoid experimental bias, donors of different ages were spread randomly across the sequencing lanes. Two additional independent replicas of 1 million unique cDNA reads from the same blood draw were analyzed for two donors (one aged 18 to 30 and one aged 80 or older). Study-level results and caveats: A strong correlation was found between observed TCR beta diversity and the percentage of naive T cells measured by flow cytometry. Because the CMV infection status of the donors was unknown, age-related changes in expanded clonotypes may potentially have been confounded. Total diversity estimates from one million sequenced T cells were considered lower bounds and underestimates. Compared with the aged group, the long-lived group had more naive CD4+ T cells, fewer expanded clones and increased TCR diversity, a pattern suggesting age selection. As age increased, observed TCR beta diversity per million T cells dropped in a roughly linear way, and a significant reduction was already evident by age about 40. Bulk unsorted PBMC profiling prevented conclusive comparison of naive and antigen-experienced compartments.

The chain couples TRBV5-1 to TRBJ1-4; a stretch of 8 junction bases matches TRBD1. This TCR came from a man in his sixties in good health. Sequenced input: blood. The sequenced DNA is TGCGCCAGCAGCTTGGGGACAGGGTCTGCAACTAATGAAAAACTGTTTTTT. This sequence encodes CASSLGTGSATNEKLFF.